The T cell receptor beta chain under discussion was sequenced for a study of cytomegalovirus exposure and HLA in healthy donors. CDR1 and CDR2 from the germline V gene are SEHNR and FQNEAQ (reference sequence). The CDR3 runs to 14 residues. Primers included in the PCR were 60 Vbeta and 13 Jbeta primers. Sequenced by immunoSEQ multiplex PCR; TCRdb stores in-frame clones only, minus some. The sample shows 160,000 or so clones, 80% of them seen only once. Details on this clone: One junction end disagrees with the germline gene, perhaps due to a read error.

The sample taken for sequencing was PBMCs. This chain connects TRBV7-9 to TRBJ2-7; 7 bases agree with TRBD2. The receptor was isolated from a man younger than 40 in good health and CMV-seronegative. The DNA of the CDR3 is TGTTCCAGCAGCCCCGAGACTAGCTTTCGGGAGCAGTACTTC. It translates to CSSSPETSFREQYF.